The entry that follows covers one T cell receptor beta chain sequence. The antigen is unknown. Clones were sequenced by immunoSEQ multiplex PCR, and TCRdb holds only the in-frame ones, with some missing. Of 25,000 to 35,000 clones in the sample, roughly 87% are singletons; the top ten hold about a tenth. This record belongs to a study of T cells in localized non-small cell lung cancer. Study-level findings and limits: Heterogeneity is still possible, as just one tumor region was sequenced. A median approximately 61 of the top 100 tumor clones appeared in adjacent lung. The highest T cell clonality was in uninvolved adjacent lung, above tumor.

The sequenced sample was peripheral blood, obtained before any cancer treatment. The receptor comes from a woman aged 40-70 years with stage I lung adenocarcinoma.

Written as DNA, the CDR3 is TGTGCCAGCAGTGGGGACGGGAACACTGAAGCTTTCTTT. Translation gives CASSGDGNTEAFF. V is TRBV2 and J is TRBJ1-1, with D possibly being TRBD1 (5 bases). Germline CDR1 and CDR2: SNHLY and FYNNEI. V lost 4 bases and J 1 base, leaving 7 bases between the germline ends. The CDR3 runs 13 residues.